This T cell receptor beta chain was sequenced in a study of CD8 T cells in ankylosing spondylitis. Study-wide findings and caveats: One TCR beta motif, made up of eight or nine highly homologous variants, appeared characteristic of ankylosing spondylitis blood.

Germline V gives CDR1 MGHDK, CDR2 SYGVNS. This CDR3 has 14 residues. Losses at the gene ends were 4 bases for V and 3 bases for J; bases not matched to a gene: 3. MiXCR, applied by TCRdb to the 5' RACE reads, yields one record per CDR3 protein. The data hold under 550,000 distinct CDR3 sequences, with 25% to 30% observed a single time. Worth noting for this clonotype: Its cognate antigen is unknown.

J is TRBJ2-7 and V is TRBV25-1, with 10 nucleotides matching TRBD2. Sequences were obtained from blood, either unsorted or a sorted T cell fraction (not recorded which). The TCR comes from a male donor with ankylosing spondylitis. The CDR3 sequence: CASSGTSGVYEQYF. As DNA, the CDR3 is TGTGCCAGCAGTGGAACTAGCGGGGTCTACGAGCAGTACTTC.